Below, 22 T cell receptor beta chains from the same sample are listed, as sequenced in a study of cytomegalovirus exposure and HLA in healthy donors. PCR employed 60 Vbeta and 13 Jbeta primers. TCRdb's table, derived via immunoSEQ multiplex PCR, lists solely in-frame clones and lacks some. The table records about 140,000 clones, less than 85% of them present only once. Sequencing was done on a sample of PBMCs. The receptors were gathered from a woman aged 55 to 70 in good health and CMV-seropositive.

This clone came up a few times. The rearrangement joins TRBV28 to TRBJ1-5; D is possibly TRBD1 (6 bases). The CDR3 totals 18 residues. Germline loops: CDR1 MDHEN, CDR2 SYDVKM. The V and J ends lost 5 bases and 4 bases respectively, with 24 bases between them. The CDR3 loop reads CASSPEQGIGGGNQPQHF. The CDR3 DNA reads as TGTGCCAGCAGTCCGGAACAGGGAATAGGAGGTGGAAATCAGCCCCAGCATTTT.

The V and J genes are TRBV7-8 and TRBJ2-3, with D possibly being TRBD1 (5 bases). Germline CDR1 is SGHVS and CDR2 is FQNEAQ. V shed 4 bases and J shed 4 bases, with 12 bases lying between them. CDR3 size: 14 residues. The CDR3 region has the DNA TGTGCCAGCAGCTCCTTCGTAGGGGCAGATACGCAGTATTTT. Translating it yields CASSSFVGADTQYF.

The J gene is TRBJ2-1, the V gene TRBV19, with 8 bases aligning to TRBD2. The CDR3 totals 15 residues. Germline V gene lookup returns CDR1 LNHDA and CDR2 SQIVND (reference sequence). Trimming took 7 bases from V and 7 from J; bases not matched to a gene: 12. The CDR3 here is CASKLTAGGGNEQFF. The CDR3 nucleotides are TGTGCCAGTAAACTTACGGCGGGAGGAGGGAATGAGCAGTTCTTC.

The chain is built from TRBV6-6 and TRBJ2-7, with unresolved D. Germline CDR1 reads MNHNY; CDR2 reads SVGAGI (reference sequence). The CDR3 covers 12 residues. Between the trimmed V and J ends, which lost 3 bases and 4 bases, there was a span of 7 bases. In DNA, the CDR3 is TGTGCCAGCAGTTATATCCGGTACGAGCAGTACTTC. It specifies CASSYIRYEQYF.

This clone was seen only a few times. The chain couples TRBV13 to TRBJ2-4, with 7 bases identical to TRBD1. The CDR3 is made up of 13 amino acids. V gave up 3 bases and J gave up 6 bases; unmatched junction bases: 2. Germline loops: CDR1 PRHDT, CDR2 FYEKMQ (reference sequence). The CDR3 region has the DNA TGTGCCAGCAGCTTTGAGGGGGCAAACATTCAGTACTTC. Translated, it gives CASSFEGANIQYF.

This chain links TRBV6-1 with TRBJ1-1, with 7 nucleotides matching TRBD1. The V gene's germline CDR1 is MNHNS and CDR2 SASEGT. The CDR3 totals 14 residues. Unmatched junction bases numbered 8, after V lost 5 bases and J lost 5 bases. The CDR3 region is CASSTRQGGTEAFF. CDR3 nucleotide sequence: TGTGCCAGCAGTACTAGACAGGGCGGGACTGAAGCTTTCTTT.

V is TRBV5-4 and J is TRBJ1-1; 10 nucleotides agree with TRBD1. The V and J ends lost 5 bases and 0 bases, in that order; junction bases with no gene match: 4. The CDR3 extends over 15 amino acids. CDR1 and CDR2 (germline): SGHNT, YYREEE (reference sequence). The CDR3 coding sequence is TGTGCCAGCAGTCAGGGACAGGGGATGAACACTGAAGCTTTCTTT. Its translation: CASSQGQGMNTEAFF. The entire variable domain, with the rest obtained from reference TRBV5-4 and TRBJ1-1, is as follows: ETGVTQSPTHLIKTRGQQVTLRCSSQSGHNTVSWYQQALGQGPQFIFQYYREEENGRGNFPPRFSGLQFPNYSSELNVNALELDDSALYLCASSQGQGMNTEAFFGQGTRLTVV.

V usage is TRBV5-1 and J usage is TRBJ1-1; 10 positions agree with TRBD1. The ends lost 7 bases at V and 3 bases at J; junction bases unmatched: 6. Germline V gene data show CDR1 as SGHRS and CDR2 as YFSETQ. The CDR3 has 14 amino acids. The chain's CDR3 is CASFSGTGDTEAFF. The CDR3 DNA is TGCGCCAGCTTCTCCGGGACAGGGGACACTGAAGCTTTCTTT.

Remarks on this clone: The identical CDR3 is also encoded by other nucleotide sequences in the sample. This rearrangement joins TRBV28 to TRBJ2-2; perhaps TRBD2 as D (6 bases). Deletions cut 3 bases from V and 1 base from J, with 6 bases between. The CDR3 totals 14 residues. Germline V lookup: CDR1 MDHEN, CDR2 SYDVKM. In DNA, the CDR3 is TGTGCCAGCAGTTTTAGCGGGAACACCGGGGAGCTGTTTTTT. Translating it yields CASSFSGNTGELFF. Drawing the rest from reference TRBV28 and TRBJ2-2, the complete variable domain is DVKVTQSSRYLVKRTGEKVFLECVQDMDHENMFWYRQDPGLGLRLIYFSYDVKMKEKGDIPEGYSVSREKKERFSLILESASTNQTSMYLCASSFSGNTGELFFGEGSRLTVL.

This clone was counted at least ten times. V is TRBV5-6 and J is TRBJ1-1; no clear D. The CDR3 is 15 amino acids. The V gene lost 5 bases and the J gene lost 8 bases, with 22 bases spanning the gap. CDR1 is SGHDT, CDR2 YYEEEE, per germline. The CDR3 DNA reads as TGTGCCAGCAGTAAAAACCTGGGCGCAGGTAGGGAAGCTTTCTTT. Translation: CASSKNLGAGREAFF.

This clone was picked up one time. The CDR3 sequence is CAWSEGQGCQPQHF. In DNA form, the CDR3 reads TGTGCCTGGAGTGAGGGACAGGGGTGCCAGCCCCAGCATTTT. The rearrangement uses TRBV30 and TRBJ1-5; 10 bases line up with TRBD1. The CDR3 length is 14 residues. The germline gives CDR1 GTSNPN, CDR2 SVGIG (reference sequence). With 1 base clipped from V and 7 bases from J, the junction kept 4 bases outside the gene matches.

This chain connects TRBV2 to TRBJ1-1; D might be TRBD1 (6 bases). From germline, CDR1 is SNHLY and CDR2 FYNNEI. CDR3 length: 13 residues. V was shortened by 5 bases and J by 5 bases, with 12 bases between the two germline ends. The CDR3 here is CASSPGTWTEAFF. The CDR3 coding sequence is TGTGCCAGCAGTCCCGGGACATGGACTGAAGCTTTCTTT.

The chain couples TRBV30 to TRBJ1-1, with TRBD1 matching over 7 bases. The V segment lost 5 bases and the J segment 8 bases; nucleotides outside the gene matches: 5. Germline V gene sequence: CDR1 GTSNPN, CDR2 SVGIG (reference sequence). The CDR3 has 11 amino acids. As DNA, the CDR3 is TGTGCCTGGGGGGGGACAGTAGAAGCTTTCTTT. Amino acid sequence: CAWGGTVEAFF.

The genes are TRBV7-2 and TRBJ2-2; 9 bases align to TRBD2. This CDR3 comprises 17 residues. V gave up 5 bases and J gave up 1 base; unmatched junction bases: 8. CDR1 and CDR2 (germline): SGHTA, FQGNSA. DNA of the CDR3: TGTGCCAGCAGCCAACGGGGGACTAGCAGGAACACCGGGGAGCTGTTTTTT. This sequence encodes CASSQRGTSRNTGELFF.

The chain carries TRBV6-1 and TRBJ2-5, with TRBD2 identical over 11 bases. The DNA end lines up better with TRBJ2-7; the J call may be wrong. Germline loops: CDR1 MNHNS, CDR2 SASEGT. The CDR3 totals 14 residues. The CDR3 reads CASSEGTSGHEQYF. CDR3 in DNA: TGTGCCAGCAGTGAAGGGACTAGCGGGCACGAGCAGTACTTC.

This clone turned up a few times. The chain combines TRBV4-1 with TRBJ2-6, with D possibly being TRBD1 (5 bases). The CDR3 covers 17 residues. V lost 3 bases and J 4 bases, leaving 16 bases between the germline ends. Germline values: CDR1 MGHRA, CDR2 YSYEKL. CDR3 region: CASSQVGASLGANVLTF. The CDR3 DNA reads TGCGCCAGCAGCCAGGTAGGGGCTAGTTTGGGGGCCAACGTCCTGACTTTC.

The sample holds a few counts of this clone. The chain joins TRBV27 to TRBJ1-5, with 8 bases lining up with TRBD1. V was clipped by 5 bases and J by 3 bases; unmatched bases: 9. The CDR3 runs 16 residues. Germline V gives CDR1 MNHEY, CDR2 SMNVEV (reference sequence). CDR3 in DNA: TGTGCCAGCAGTCTCCGGCCGGGACAGGCCAATCAGCCCCAGCATTTT. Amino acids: CASSLRPGQANQPQHF.

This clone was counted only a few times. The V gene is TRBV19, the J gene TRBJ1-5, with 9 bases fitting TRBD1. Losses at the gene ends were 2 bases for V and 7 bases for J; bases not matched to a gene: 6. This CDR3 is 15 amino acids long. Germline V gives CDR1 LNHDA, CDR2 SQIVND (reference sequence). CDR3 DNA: TGTGCCAGTAGTATATGGGGACAGGGCGGACAGCCCCAGCATTTT. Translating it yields CASSIWGQGGQPQHF.

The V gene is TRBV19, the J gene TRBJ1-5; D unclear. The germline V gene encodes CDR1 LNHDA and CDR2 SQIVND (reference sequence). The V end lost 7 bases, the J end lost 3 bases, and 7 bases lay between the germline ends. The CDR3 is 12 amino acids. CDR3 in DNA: TGTGCCAGTACCCAGTCCAATCAGCCCCAGCATTTT. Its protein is CASTQSNQPQHF.

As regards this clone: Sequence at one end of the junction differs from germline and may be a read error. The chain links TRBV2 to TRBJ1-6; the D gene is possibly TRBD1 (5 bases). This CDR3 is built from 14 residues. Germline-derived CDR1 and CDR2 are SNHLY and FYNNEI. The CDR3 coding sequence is TGTGCCAGCAGTGAACAGGCGCTCACCCCTCCAGGGTTCTTT. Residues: CASSEQALTPPGFF.

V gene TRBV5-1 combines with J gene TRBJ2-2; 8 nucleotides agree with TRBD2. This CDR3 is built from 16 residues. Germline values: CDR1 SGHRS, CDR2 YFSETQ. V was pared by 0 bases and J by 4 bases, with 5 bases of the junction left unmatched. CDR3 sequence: CASSLASGSGTGELFF. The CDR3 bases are TGCGCCAGCAGCTTGGCCAGCGGGAGTGGCACCGGGGAGCTGTTTTTT.

CDR3 DNA sequence: TGTGCCAGCAGCGGCTCTCCCGGGACAGGGGGTGAAGCTGAAGCTTTCTTT. It translates to CASSGSPGTGGEAEAFF. The gene calls are TRBV28 and TRBJ1-1; 11 bases line up with TRBD1. The CDR3 runs 17 residues. CDR1 and CDR2 from the germline V gene are MDHEN and SYDVKM. Trimming cost V 6 bases and J 6 bases; bases outside gene matches: 15. Filled out from reference TRBV28 and TRBJ1-1, the complete variable domain reads DVKVTQSSRYLVKRTGEKVFLECVQDMDHENMFWYRQDPGLGLRLIYFSYDVKMKEKGDIPEGYSVSREKKERFSLILESASTNQTSMYLCASSGSPGTGGEAEAFFGQGTRLTVV.